This TCR beta chain was identified during a study of blood T cell repertoires in COVID-19. Assay: immunoSEQ multiplex PCR; the TCRdb copy retains only in-frame clones and omits some. The sample lists over 150,000 clones; roughly 80% were seen once. This clone was observed many times. Enrollees, roughly 18 to 89 years old, lived in 20 to 25 US areas. Cohorts were assigned according to the clinical history that participants reported. Germline trimming cut 4 bases from V and 8 bases from J; bases unmatched to any gene: 4. There are 15 residues in the CDR3. From germline, CDR1 is SNHLY and CDR2 FYNNEI. The origin of this receptor is a woman aged 50 to 65 who had recovered from COVID-19. The chain links TRBV2 to TRBJ2-2; 13 nucleotides align to TRBD2. Sequenced input: PBMCs or T cells enriched from blood (not recorded which). The CDR3 region is CASSGTSGSSGELFF. As DNA, the CDR3 is TGTGCCAGCAGTGGGACTAGCGGGAGTTCTGGGGAGCTGTTTTTT.